This T cell receptor (beta chain) was observed in a study of PD-L1 blockade in urothelial cancer. About the research overall: Counts from blood samples showed a median of about 140,000 T cells.

V lost 8 bases and J lost 7, with 22 bases in between. The CDR3 length is 14 residues. The time point here: pretreatment peripheral blood. Generated by immunoSEQ multiplex PCR, the TCRdb table keeps only in-frame clones and is missing some. The table includes around 100,000 clones, roughly 89% detected once. J is TRBJ2-7 and V is TRBV5-3, with D possibly matching TRBD2 (5 bases). TRBV5-3 is filed as an ORF, its function uncertain. This TCR derives from a man aged 60 to 75 with urothelial cancer. Sequences were derived from PBMCs, sampled around atezolizumab (anti-PD-L1) treatment. For the CDR3, the DNA is TGTGCCAGCAACCTAGCATGTGCCTTCGGGGAGCAGTACTTC. Encoded protein: CASNLACAFGEQYF.